This T cell receptor (beta chain) was observed in a study of blood T cells in healthy people across ages. Study-level points and caveats: Strongly correlated with naive T cell percentage was TCR beta diversity.

Sample-barcoded 5' priming and a J-beta primer mix drove a second PCR of roughly 6 to 12 cycles. TCRdb called the 5' RACE reads again in MiXCR, with one record for every CDR3 protein. The table has some 290,000 distinct CDR3 sequences, roughly 29% seen once. Regarding this clonotype: Its target is not known.

The germline V and J ends were trimmed by 1 base and 6 bases, with 10 bases remaining between them. CDR3 size: 13 residues. Germline-derived CDR1 and CDR2 are DFQATT and SNEGSKA (reference sequence). This chain connects TRBV20-1 to TRBJ1-3, with D hard to call. The sample consisted of blood. This receptor was taken from a woman in her 70s in good health. CDR3 region: CSARVKGLNTIYF. CDR3 DNA sequence: TGCAGTGCTAGAGTGAAAGGACTAAACACCATATATTTT.